This TCR beta chain was captured by sequencing in a study of graft-versus-host responses after intestinal transplantation. At the level of the study: For approximately three years after anti-thymocyte globulin induction, all recipients took tacrolimus and steroids.

The data were produced by immunoSEQ multiplex PCR, yet TCRdb's version contains in-frame clones alone and is incomplete. This table has about 48,000 clones, 80% to 95% appearing once. In the case of this clone: Its cognate antigen is unknown.

Findings and limits, study-wide: Some GvH clones were seen earlier in gut or blood, suggesting intestinal origin.

Sequenced material: unstimulated CD4+ T cells sorted from spleen or lymph node cells, taken before transplant. The sequence came from a human donor who was the organ donor for an intestinal transplant.

The DNA of the CDR3 is TGTGCCACCAGGCGGGACCCCACCGGGGAGCTGTTTTTT. Protein: CATRRDPTGELFF. V gene TRBV19 combines with J gene TRBJ2-2; possible D gene TRBD2, 6 bases. Germline V lookup: CDR1 LNHDA, CDR2 SQIVND (reference sequence). CDR3 length equals 13 residues. Trimming pared 10 bases from V and 4 bases from J, leaving 13 bases between.